This is a list of T cell receptor beta chains from one sample in a study of blood T cell repertoires in COVID-19. Clones were read by immunoSEQ multiplex PCR, and TCRdb kept only the in-frame ones, dropping some. The table lists 150,000 to 200,000 clones, over 75% of them singletons. Sequencing input: peripheral blood. These receptors came from a man in his forties or fifties with acute or convalescent COVID-19. The CDR3 runs from the conserved cysteine through the conserved F or W. The order of the fields is CDR3 DNA, CDR3 protein, D gene, clone size, V gene, J gene. A D gene is named only where the DNA matches it firmly. The size entry is marked missing in some rows and otherwise reads once, few, many or a size class.

DNA: TGTGCCAGCAGCGTACGGCCGGCGGAGGTTGGAAACACCATATATTTT; CDR3: CASSVRPAEVGNTIYF; D: NA; size: NA; V: TRBV9; J: TRBJ1-3
DNA: TGCGCCAGCAGCCTGGGGCTCAGCACCTACGAGCAGTACTTC; CDR3: CASSLGLSTYEQYF; D: NA; size: NA; V: TRBV4-1; J: TRBJ2-7
DNA: TGTGCCAGCAGTAGCGGGAGTTTTCGAGAGCAGTACTTC; CDR3: CASSSGSFREQYF; D: TRBD2; size: NA; V: TRBV2; J: TRBJ2-7
DNA: TGTGCCAGTAGCCCCTGGCCAGCGGGAGGCCGCTTAGGAGGCGAGCAGTACTTC; CDR3: CASSPWPAGGRLGGEQYF; D: TRBD2; size: NA; V: TRBV19; J: TRBJ2-7
DNA: TGTGCCAGCAGCTTAGCGGCGGAACAACCCTATGGCTACACCTTC; CDR3: CASSLAAEQPYGYTF; D: NA; size: NA; V: TRBV7-6; J: TRBJ1-2
DNA: TGTGCCAGCTCACGACCGGGACAGGGGACCTACGAGCAGTACTTC; CDR3: CASSRPGQGTYEQYF; D: TRBD1; size: NA; V: TRBV18; J: TRBJ2-7
DNA: TGCGCCAGCAGCTTAGGACTAGCGGGGCCAACGGATACGCAGTATTTT; CDR3: CASSLGLAGPTDTQYF; D: TRBD2; size: NA; V: TRBV5-1; J: TRBJ2-3
DNA: TGTGCCAGCAGCTCAGAGGGGGTAGCGGGAGATGAGCAGTTCTTC; CDR3: CASSSEGVAGDEQFF; D: TRBD2; size: NA; V: TRBV7-3; J: TRBJ2-1
DNA: TGTGCCAGCAGCCGCGGGGGAGGTCTTAACACCGGGGAGCTGTTTTTT; CDR3: CASSRGGGLNTGELFF; D: TRBD2; size: few; V: TRBV13; J: TRBJ2-2
DNA: TGTGCCAGCAGACAGGGAGTGGACTATGGCTACACCTTC; CDR3: CASRQGVDYGYTF; D: NA; size: NA; V: TRBV6-5; J: TRBJ1-2
DNA: TGTGCCAGCAGTCCGTCCTCTAGCGGGATAAAGCAGTTCTTC; CDR3: CASSPSSSGIKQFF; D: TRBD2; size: NA; V: TRBV28; J: TRBJ2-1
DNA: TGTGCCAGCAGCATGACAGGGATCAATTCACCCCTCCACTTT; CDR3: CASSMTGINSPLHF; D: TRBD1; size: NA; V: TRBV5-6; J: TRBJ1-6
DNA: TGCGCCAGCAGCCATGCAAGGACAGGAGGAAACACCATATATTTT; CDR3: CASSHARTGGNTIYF; D: TRBD1; size: NA; V: TRBV4-1; J: TRBJ1-3
DNA: TGTGCCAGCTCACCATTAGGAGCTACGAACACCGGGGAGCTGTTTTTT; CDR3: CASSPLGATNTGELFF; D: NA; size: NA; V: TRBV18; J: TRBJ2-2
DNA: TGTGCCAGCAGTGTCACAGGGGGTTTAAACACTGAAGCTTTCTTT; CDR3: CASSVTGGLNTEAFF; D: TRBD1; size: few; V: TRBV27; J: TRBJ1-1
DNA: TGCGCCAGCAGCACAGGGAACACTGAAGCTTTCTTT; CDR3: CASSTGNTEAFF; D: NA; size: NA; V: TRBV5-1; J: TRBJ1-1
DNA: TGTGCCAGCAGGGCCCCCGGGACAGGGGGTCGCGCTTTCTTT; CDR3: CASRAPGTGGRAFF; D: TRBD1; size: NA; V: TRBV28; J: TRBJ1-1
DNA: TGTGCCAGCAGCCCCACAACTAGCGGCCGCTCCTACGAGCAGTACTTC; CDR3: CASSPTTSGRSYEQYF; D: TRBD2; size: NA; V: TRBV7-6; J: TRBJ2-7
DNA: TGTGCCAGCAGCACTGACAGGCAGGGTAATTCACCCCTCCACTTT; CDR3: CASSTDRQGNSPLHF; D: NA; size: NA; V: TRBV7-8; J: TRBJ1-6
DNA: TGTGCCAGCAGCCAAGAGGGTGGGGCAGGGGCCTACTCCTACGAGCAGTACTTC; CDR3: CASSQEGGAGAYSYEQYF; D: NA; size: few; V: TRBV4-2; J: TRBJ2-7
DNA: TGCGCCAGCAGCCAGTTCACAGGGGGCACTGAAGCTTTCTTT; CDR3: CASSQFTGGTEAFF; D: TRBD1; size: NA; V: TRBV4-3; J: TRBJ1-1
DNA: TGCAGCGTTGAACGGAGTGCTCAGGGTGAGCAGTTCTTC; CDR3: CSVERSAQGEQFF; D: NA; size: NA; V: TRBV29-1; J: TRBJ2-1
DNA: TGTGCCATCAGGGACTCCCTTTACGAGCAGTACTTC; CDR3: CAIRDSLYEQYF; D: NA; size: NA; V: TRBV10-3; J: TRBJ2-7
DNA: TGTGCCAGCAGCTCCGGACAGGGGCTACCCCACTTT; CDR3: CASSSGQGLPHF; D: TRBD1; size: NA; V: TRBV5-4; J: TRBJ1-6
DNA: TGTGCCAGCAGCCCCGGGACTAGCCTTCTTTCGGGCAATGAGCAGTTCTTC; CDR3: CASSPGTSLLSGNEQFF; D: TRBD2; size: NA; V: TRBV7-9; J: TRBJ2-1
DNA: TGTGCCAGCAGTGTATTGACTAGCGGGAGTTGGATCCCTGATCGGATAACGCAGTATTTT; CDR3: CASSVLTSGSWIPDRITQYF; D: TRBD2; size: NA; V: TRBV6-1; J: TRBJ2-3
DNA: TGTGCCAGCAGCTTGGGCAGGGAAGAGACCCAGTACTTC; CDR3: CASSLGREETQYF; D: NA; size: few; V: TRBV11-2; J: TRBJ2-5
DNA: TGCGCCAGCAGCTCAGGAAGGACAGGGCCTAATGAAAAACTGTTTTTT; CDR3: CASSSGRTGPNEKLFF; D: TRBD1; size: NA; V: TRBV5-1; J: TRBJ1-4
DNA: TGTGCCAGCAGCTTACGCCCCAGCGCGGGCGACTCTGGAAACACCATATATTTT; CDR3: CASSLRPSAGDSGNTIYF; D: NA; size: NA; V: TRBV7-6; J: TRBJ1-3
DNA: TGTGCCAGCAGTTTCGGACTAGCGGGGACTCCACTCTCTGGGGCCAACGTCCTGACTTTC; CDR3: CASSFGLAGTPLSGANVLTF; D: TRBD2; size: once; V: TRBV28; J: TRBJ2-6
DNA: TGTGCCTGGAGTGTATCCCGGACAGGACAGAATGAAAAACTGTTTTTT; CDR3: CAWSVSRTGQNEKLFF; D: TRBD1; size: NA; V: TRBV30; J: TRBJ1-4
DNA: TGTGCCAGCAGTTCGGGACTAGCGGGAGGGGGGTTCAATGAGCAGTTCTTC; CDR3: CASSSGLAGGGFNEQFF; D: TRBD2; size: NA; V: TRBV27; J: TRBJ2-1
DNA: TGTGCCAGGAGTGACAGCGGGATTGCGGACGAGCAGTACTTC; CDR3: CARSDSGIADEQYF; D: TRBD2; size: NA; V: TRBV27; J: TRBJ2-7
DNA: TGCGCCAGCAGCTCAACAGTAGCGGCAAAATACAATGAGCAGTTCTTC; CDR3: CASSSTVAAKYNEQFF; D: NA; size: NA; V: TRBV5-1; J: TRBJ2-1
DNA: TGTGCCAGCAGAAGGACAAGCAACACTGAAGCTTTCTTT; CDR3: CASRRTSNTEAFF; D: NA; size: NA; V: TRBV2; J: TRBJ1-1